Below are 26 T cell receptor beta chains sequenced from a single sample in a study of T cells in Graves' hyperthyroidism and ophthalmopathy. TCR beta CDR3 regions were amplified from RNA transcripts. The HTBI set primed first-round TCR CDR3 RT-PCR. TCRdb redid the calling of the multiplex PCR reads with MiXCR, one entry per CDR3 protein. The table has 600,000 to 850,000 distinct CDR3 sequences, over 15% seen once. The sample taken for sequencing was blood. These receptors were collected from a woman aged 50 to 60 with Graves' hyperthyroidism that later progressed to Graves' ophthalmopathy.

This clonotype was observed at least ten times. The genes are TRBV6-1 and TRBJ1-4, with D possibly being TRBD1 (6 bases). V was cut by 5 bases and J by 6 bases, with 10 bases left in between. The CDR3 loop spans 13 amino acids. Germline assignment: CDR1 MNHNS and CDR2 SASEGT. CDR3 coding DNA: TGTGCCAGCAGTCCAGGGGATGATGAAAAACTGTTTTTT. Translated, it gives CASSPGDDEKLFF.

This clonotype has at least ten counts. The rearrangement links TRBV7-9 to TRBJ2-1; 7 bases agree with TRBD2. CDR3 length equals 15 residues. The V and J ends lost 5 bases and 3 bases, in that order; junction bases with no gene match: 7. CDR1 is SEHNR, CDR2 FQNEAQ, per germline (reference sequence). In DNA form, the CDR3 reads TGTGCCAGCAGCCAGAGCGGGGACTACTACAATGAGCAGTTCTTC. As protein: CASSQSGDYYNEQFF.

The sample holds a few counts of this clonotype. This chain joins TRBV29-1 and TRBJ1-2; possibly TRBD1 for D (5 bases). CDR3 length: 12 residues. V lost 4 bases and J 7 bases, leaving 13 bases between the germline ends. Germline V lookup: CDR1 SQVTM, CDR2 ANQGSEA. CDR3: CSVVTGDLGYTF. DNA of the CDR3: TGCAGCGTTGTAACAGGAGACCTTGGCTACACCTTC.

This clonotype has a count of ten or more. This rearrangement joins TRBV27 to TRBJ2-1, with a possible D match to TRBD2 (5 bases). Between the trimmed V and J ends, which lost 2 bases and 7 bases, there was a span of 18 bases. Per germline, CDR1 MNHEY and CDR2 SMNVEV (reference sequence). The CDR3 loop spans 16 amino acids. The CDR3 protein is CASSLTLTGMINEQFF. The DNA for the CDR3 is TGTGCCAGCAGTTTAACCCTCACGGGGATGATAAATGAGCAGTTCTTC.

This clonotype was recorded at least ten times. The CDR3 loop is CASSLMGTDTQYF. The CDR3 DNA follows: TGCGCCAGCAGCTTAATGGGCACAGATACGCAGTATTTT. The V gene is TRBV5-1, the J gene TRBJ2-3; D not certain. The germline V gene encodes CDR1 SGHRS and CDR2 YFSETQ. CDR3 length: 13 amino acids. Deletions cut 2 bases from V and 1 base from J, with 5 bases between.

The chain carries TRBV18 and TRBJ1-4; 10 bases are a match to TRBD1. The junction had 13 bases not matched to a gene; V was cut back by 8 bases and J by 7 bases. CDR3 length equals 16 residues. Germline CDR1 reads KGHSH; CDR2 reads LQKENI. CDR3 amino acids: CASSPRTGGLREKLFF. The CDR3 DNA follows: TGTGCCAGCAGCCCCCGGACAGGGGGACTGCGTGAAAAACTGTTTTTT.

The rearrangement links TRBV7-3 to TRBJ2-5, with D perhaps TRBD1 (6 bases). The CDR3 extends over 15 amino acids. Trimming pared 9 bases from V and 5 bases from J, leaving 22 bases between. The germline V gene encodes CDR1 SGHTA and CDR2 FQGTGA. CDR3 sequence reads: CASSLTGNVVETQYF. CDR3 DNA sequence: TGTGCCAGTAGTCTCACAGGGAATGTTGTGGAGACCCAGTACTTC.

V gene TRBV20-1 combines with J gene TRBJ2-3; D perhaps matches TRBD2 (6 bases). The CDR3 is 13 residues long. With 7 bases removed from V and 5 bases from J, the gap between germline ends came to 16 bases. CDR1 DFQATT and CDR2 SNEGSKA come from the germline V gene (reference sequence). The CDR3 DNA sequence: TGCAGTGGCGACGGGGGAGGAGGAGATACGCAGTATTTT. It encodes CSGDGGGGDTQYF.

The chain links TRBV11-2 to TRBJ1-2; D uncertain. CDR1 and CDR2 (germline): SGHAT, FQNNGV. V dropped 5 bases and J dropped 2 bases, with 12 bases sitting between them. The CDR3 consists of 14 residues. The CDR3 region has the DNA TGTGCCAGCAGCCCATCGGACGCGAACTATGGCTACACCTTC. Protein product: CASSPSDANYGYTF.

A word on this clonotype: This may be a read error: a much more frequent sequence differs by one nucleotide. The rearrangement uses TRBV10-3 and TRBJ1-5; D might be TRBD1 (6 bases). In germline, CDR1 is ENHRY, CDR2 SYGVKD. V was cut by 8 bases and J by 4 bases, with 15 bases left in between. This CDR3 comprises 14 residues. The DNA for the CDR3 is TGTGCCATCGGCCTTGGACAGCTGAATCAGCCCCAGCATTTT. It codes for CAIGLGQLNQPQHF.

The CDR3 reads CASSWGRLETQYF. The CDR3 region has the DNA TGTGCCAGCAGCTGGGGCAGATTAGAGACCCAGTACTTC. The chain combines TRBV11-1 with TRBJ2-5; perhaps TRBD1 as D (5 bases). The germline V gene has CDR1 SGHAT and CDR2 FQDESV (reference sequence). V was cut by 4 bases and J by 4 bases, with 10 bases left in between. The CDR3 has 13 residues.

The sample holds a few counts of this clonotype. The chain links TRBV27 to TRBJ2-4, with TRBD2 as a possible D gene (6 bases). V shed 0 bases and J shed 8 bases, with 14 bases lying between them. CDR1 and CDR2 from the germline V gene are MNHEY and SMNVEV (reference sequence). The CDR3 covers 15 residues. CDR3 DNA: TGTGCCAGCAGTTTATCAACTAGCCAGATGCACATTCAGTACTTC. It yields the protein CASSLSTSQMHIQYF.

As to this clonotype: The junction differs from germline at one of its ends, possibly a read error. The V call is TRBV4-1, the J call TRBJ2-5; TRBD2 agrees at 13 bases. Germline V gene lookup returns CDR1 MGHRA and CDR2 YSYEKL. The CDR3 length is 15 residues. The DNA for the CDR3 is TGTGCCAGCAGCCAGCGGACTAGCGGGGGCGAGACCCAGTACTTC. This gives the protein CASSQRTSGGETQYF.

The sample holds many counts of this clonotype. The chain combines TRBV6-1 with TRBJ2-5; possible D gene TRBD1, 6 bases. The length of the CDR3 is 17 residues. The V end lost 5 bases, the J end lost 2 bases, and 21 bases lay between the germline ends. CDR1 MNHNS and CDR2 SASEGT come from the germline V gene. This CDR3 reads CASSHTQGTEWQETQYF. CDR3 coding DNA: TGTGCCAGCAGTCACACACAGGGAACGGAATGGCAAGAGACCCAGTACTTC.

This clonotype showed up just once. Relative to the germline gene, one junction end is altered; a read error may explain this. The chain is built from TRBV11-2 and TRBJ1-2, with D unclear. The CDR3 extends over 15 amino acids. CDR1 is SGHAT, CDR2 FQNNGV, per germline. DNA of the CDR3: TGCGCCAGCAGCCCCCGGGAGTCCCCTAACTATGGCTACACCTTC. This gives the protein CASSPRESPNYGYTF.

The J gene is TRBJ1-1, the V gene TRBV7-2; D uncertain. Germline-derived CDR1 and CDR2 are SGHTA and FQGNSA. The CDR3 is 15 amino acids. Trimming stripped 4 bases from V and 4 bases from J, with 16 bases between. The CDR3 protein is CASSSRRQVVTEAFF. CDR3 sequence (DNA): TGTGCCAGCAGCTCCCGGCGGCAGGTCGTCACTGAAGCTTTCTTT.

This clonotype was seen many times. One end of the junction varies from germline; a read error may be responsible. The chain recombines TRBV19 with TRBJ2-2, with D unresolved. This CDR3 region has 14 residues. Germline lookup yields CDR1 LNHDA and CDR2 SQIVND (reference sequence). The CDR3 DNA sequence: TGTGCCAGCAGTACCACGGCCAACACCGGGGAGCTGTTTTTT. Encoded protein: CASSTTANTGELFF.

This clonotype has a handful of counts. The chain recombines TRBV30 with TRBJ1-1; perhaps TRBD1 as D (6 bases). Germline V CDR1 and CDR2: GTSNPN, SVGIG (reference sequence). The CDR3 extends over 15 amino acids. Trimming removed 5 bases at V and 7 bases at J, with 23 bases between. The DNA for the CDR3 is TGTGCCTGGGGCCCCCAAACGGGAGGGGGTATTGAAGCTTTCTTT. This codes for CAWGPQTGGGIEAFF.

This clonotype was recorded at least ten times. The chain links TRBV12-3 or TRBV12-4 to TRBJ1-1; D may be TRBD1 (6 bases). This CDR3 has 14 residues. The V end lost 1 base, the J end lost 8 bases, and 14 bases lay between the germline ends. The CDR3 loop is CASSLEYSGGEAFF. The CDR3 DNA reads as TGTGCCAGCAGTTTAGAATATTCGGGGGGCGAAGCTTTCTTT.

The chain joins TRBV4-1 to TRBJ2-1, with TRBD2 matching over 7 bases. The CDR3 is 15 residues long. The J segment lost 10 bases and the V segment lost 3 bases, leaving 12 bases of the junction unmatched. Germline values: CDR1 MGHRA, CDR2 YSYEKL. The CDR3 nucleotides are TGCGCCAGCAGCCATTCCAAGGCGGGGGAACTAGAGCAGTTCTTC. It yields the protein CASSHSKAGELEQFF.

J is TRBJ1-2 and V is TRBV6-1, with TRBD1 as a possible D gene (6 bases). CDR3 length: 16 amino acids. V lost 5 bases and J lost 5, with 21 bases in between. CDR1 and CDR2 (germline): MNHNS, SASEGT. CDR3 in DNA: TGTGCCAGCAGTTATTACTTCGGGGGGCAGGAATATGGCTACACCTTC. As protein: CASSYYFGGQEYGYTF.

This clonotype was observed many times. CDR3 in DNA: TGCGCCAGCAGCTTGGCGACAGGGCCAGACGATGGCTACACCTTC. This translates into CASSLATGPDDGYTF. V and J are TRBV5-1 and TRBJ1-2; 7 nucleotides agree with TRBD1. The CDR3 has 15 amino acids. CDR1 and CDR2 from the germline V gene are SGHRS and YFSETQ. The J segment lost 6 bases and the V segment lost 0 bases, leaving 8 bases of the junction unmatched. The variable domain in full, with the rest retrieved from reference TRBV5-1 and TRBJ1-2, is KAGVTQTPRYLIKTRGQQVTLSCSPISGHRSVSWYQQTPGQGLQFLFEYFSETQRNKGNFPGRFSGRQFSNSRSEMNVSTLELGDSALYLCASSLATGPDDGYTFGSGTRLTVV.

The rearrangement uses TRBV10-3 and TRBJ2-7; unclear D gene. Per germline, CDR1 ENHRY and CDR2 SYGVKD. The ends were cut back, 3 bases at V and 2 bases at J, with 8 bases in the middle. The CDR3 totals 13 residues. For the CDR3, the DNA is TGTGCCATCAGTGATGCTATGGCCTACGAGCAGTACTTC. Protein sequence: CAISDAMAYEQYF.

This clonotype was picked up a small number of times. The V gene is TRBV4-2, the J gene TRBJ1-5; D unclear. Germline V gene data show CDR1 as LGHNA and CDR2 as YNFKEQ. The CDR3 sequence is 14 residues long. The germline V and J ends were trimmed by 5 bases and 0 bases, with 8 bases remaining between them. This CDR3 is CASSSIDSNQPQHF. For the CDR3, the DNA is TGTGCCAGCAGCTCTATTGATAGCAATCAGCCCCAGCATTTT.

This clonotype appeared a few times. V gene TRBV20-1 combines with J gene TRBJ1-2; no firm D call. V shed 0 bases and J shed 3 bases, with 11 bases lying between them. The CDR3 runs to 14 residues. Germline V gene sequence: CDR1 DFQATT, CDR2 SNEGSKA (reference sequence). CDR3 coding DNA: TGCAGTGCTAGAGATCCTAGGGTTGACTATGGCTACACCTTC. It codes for CSARDPRVDYGYTF.

The gene calls are TRBV19 and TRBJ1-1; 12 nucleotides align to TRBD1. This CDR3 has 19 residues. The germline CDR1 and CDR2 sequences are LNHDA and SQIVND (reference sequence). The V gene end was trimmed by 7 bases and the J gene end by 7 bases; junction bases not matched to a gene: 22. CDR3: CASTELLGQGALGRVEAFF. CDR3 nucleotide sequence: TGTGCCAGTACCGAGTTATTGGGACAGGGGGCGCTGGGTAGGGTTGAAGCTTTCTTT.